Sequencing of this T cell receptor beta chain was carried out in a study of cytomegalovirus exposure and HLA in healthy donors. Whole-study findings and limits: Later analysis placed DRB1 highest and HLA-C lowest in TCR association rates, which differed by HLA locus.

Comment on this clone: The antigen remains unidentified.

The PCR employed 60 Vbeta primers together with 13 Jbeta primers. The method was immunoSEQ multiplex PCR; TCRdb's version includes in-frame clones alone and lacks a portion of them. The table includes about 130,000 clones, around four fifths detected once. There are 13 residues in the CDR3. The V gene's germline CDR1 is SGHKS and CDR2 YYEKEE (reference sequence). The ends lost 3 bases at V and 7 bases at J; junction bases unmatched: 6. This TCR came from a boy aged 10-17 years in good health and CMV-seronegative. This rearrangement joins TRBV5-5 to TRBJ1-1; TRBD1 matches 7 bases. Sequences were obtained from PBMCs. The CDR3 spells CASSYSGGGEAFF. The CDR3 bases are TGTGCCAGCAGCTACTCAGGGGGTGGTGAAGCTTTCTTT.